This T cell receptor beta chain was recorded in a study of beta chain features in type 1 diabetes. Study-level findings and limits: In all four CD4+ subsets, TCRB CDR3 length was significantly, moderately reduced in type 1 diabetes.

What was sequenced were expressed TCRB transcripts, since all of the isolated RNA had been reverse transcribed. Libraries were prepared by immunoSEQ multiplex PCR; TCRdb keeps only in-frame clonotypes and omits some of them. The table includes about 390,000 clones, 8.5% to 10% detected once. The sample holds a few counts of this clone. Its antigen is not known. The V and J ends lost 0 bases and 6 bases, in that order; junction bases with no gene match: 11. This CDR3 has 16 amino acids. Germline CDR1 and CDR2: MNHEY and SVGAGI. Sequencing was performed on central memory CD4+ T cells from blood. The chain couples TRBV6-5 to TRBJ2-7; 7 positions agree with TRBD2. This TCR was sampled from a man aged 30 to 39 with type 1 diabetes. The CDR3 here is CASSYSAGGGGVEQYF. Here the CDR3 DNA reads TGTGCCAGCAGTTACTCGGCGGGCGGGGGAGGTGTCGAGCAGTACTTC.